The 4 T cell receptor beta chains below come from one sample, sequenced in a study of identical twins (dated by TCRdb to 2016 to 2018). The method was 5' RACE. The run used an Illumina HiSeq 2000. TCRdb ran its own pipeline on the public reads, namely fastp trimming at Q25 and MiXCR clone calling, and kept in-frame beta chains. Rows with a matching CDR3 protein are joined into one entry that keeps the most common DNA and genes. In all, the sample holds around 550,000 distinct CDR3 sequences, and nearly 15% of those were seen once. About 0.47% of the sample belongs to the ten largest clones. The same sample was also studied in work on yellow fever vaccine responses in identical twins.

Sequencing input: CD4+ T cells sorted from blood. These receptors were taken from a woman younger than 30 in good health.

This chain uses TRBV10-1 with TRBJ2-1; 11 nucleotides agree with TRBD2. The V segment lost 7 bases and the J segment 6 bases; nucleotides outside the gene matches: 5. In germline, CDR1 is WNHNN, CDR2 SYGVQD (reference sequence). The CDR3 totals 14 residues. CDR3 coding DNA: TGCGCCAGCATGGCTAGCGGGAGGTTCAATGAGCAGTTCTTC. As protein: CASMASGRFNEQFF.

V is TRBV3-1 and J is TRBJ1-1; possible D gene TRBD1, 5 bases. The CDR3 has 14 amino acids. The germline V gene has CDR1 LGHDT and CDR2 YNNKEL (reference sequence). The V end lost 1 base, the J end lost 4 bases, and 10 bases lay between the germline ends. CDR3 coding DNA: TGTGCCAGCAGCCAAGTCCCAGGGCGCACTGAAGCTTTCTTT. The encoded protein is CASSQVPGRTEAFF.

The chain employs TRBV5-1 and TRBJ2-2, with D perhaps matching TRBD1 (6 bases). The ends were cut back, 3 bases at V and 0 bases at J, with 18 bases in the middle. CDR3 size: 18 residues. The germline V gene has CDR1 SGHRS and CDR2 YFSETQ. CDR3 sequence reads: CASSSRVQGTPNTGELFF. The CDR3 nucleotides read TGCGCCAGCAGCTCGCGCGTACAGGGAACACCGAACACCGGGGAGCTGTTTTTT.

This clonotype has more than one count but fewer than ten. V and J are TRBV29-1 and TRBJ2-7; tentatively, D is TRBD2 (5 bases). This CDR3 contains 22 residues. V lost 4 bases to trimming and J lost 3 bases, with 40 bases between them. Germline CDR1 reads SQVTM; CDR2 reads ANQGSEA. CDR3 residues: CSVAEVEKGRVPSWAVGYEQYF. The CDR3 DNA follows: TGCAGCGTTGCTGAGGTCGAGAAAGGCCGCGTCCCTAGCTGGGCCGTGGGCTACGAGCAGTACTTC.